Sequencing of this T cell receptor beta chain was carried out in a study of Ad26.COV2.S vaccination and SARS-CoV-2 variants. Looking at the study overall: The Ad26.COV2.S arm of the COV1001 trial was where the donor was placed. Intramuscularly, Ad26.COV2.S was given either once or twice, 56 days apart.

As for treatment: roughly 19 received Ad26.COV2.S at low or high dose, single or two shots; roughly 5 received placebo; per-sample allocation not given. Specimen acquisition occurred on day 63 following the initial vaccine or placebo injection. The repertoire was sequenced with immunoSEQ multiplex PCR; TCRdb's copy has only in-frame clones and lacks some. The sample lists some 400,000 clones, 89% occurring once. CDR3 length equals 15 residues. The V and J ends lost 4 bases and 0 bases, in that order; junction bases with no gene match: 4. In germline, CDR1 is SGHRS, CDR2 YFSETQ. Study-level findings and limits: Placebo recipients had lower spike-specific TCR breadth than vaccine recipients.

As for this clone: Its specificity is unknown.

Sequenced here: peripheral blood, sampled in a trial of Ad26.COV2.S vaccine versus placebo. The clonotype comes from a person between 18 and 65 years old who received the Ad26.COV2.S COVID-19 vaccine or a placebo. The chain couples TRBV5-1 to TRBJ2-1; 7 positions agree with TRBD2. The DNA of the CDR3 is TGCGCCAGCAGCAGCGGGGATTTCTCCTACAATGAGCAGTTCTTC. This codes for CASSSGDFSYNEQFF.